This TCR beta chain appears in the sequencing data of a study of early stage breast cancer tumors. Germline-derived CDR1 and CDR2 are SGHRS and YFSETQ. V trimming: 4 bases; J trimming: 4 bases; junction bases outside the gene matches: 6. The CDR3 length is 15 residues. A few counts support this clone. Each sample had two DNA replicates, around 0.53 ug blood or around 1.5 ug tissue. Assay: immunoSEQ multiplex PCR; the TCRdb copy retains only in-frame clones and omits some. The sample includes thousands of clones, under 70% of them seen just once. Enough DNA from normal breast tissue often took about 100-320 mg.

This receptor was taken from a person aged 60 to 70 with breast cancer. The V call is TRBV5-1, the J call TRBJ1-2; 11 nucleotides match TRBD1. The sequenced sample consisted of normal breast tissue next to the tumor. The CDR3 spells CASSLGQGAGYGYTF. The CDR3 DNA is TGCGCCAGCAGCCTAGGACAGGGGGCTGGCTATGGCTACACCTTC.